These T cell receptor beta chains were read from a single sample in a study of T cell changes during pregnancy in multiple sclerosis. Profiling relied on immunoSEQ multiplex PCR, and the TCRdb table lists in-frame clones only, not all of them. The sample includes about 24,000 clones, about 82% of them seen just once. The sequencing here drew on CD8+ T cells from peripheral blood mononuclear cells, taken in the first trimester of pregnancy. These receptors were collected from a female donor in good health, enrolled as a control in a pregnancy study. The CDR3 runs from the conserved cysteine through the conserved F or W. D genes are given only for firm matches. Part of the rows lack a size; the others show once, few, many or a class for expanded clones.

J gene,V gene,clone size,D gene,CDR3 protein,CDR3 DNA
TRBJ2-3,TRBV28,-,-,CASIRRGADTQYF,TGTGCCAGCATACGGCGCGGGGCAGATACGCAGTATTTT
TRBJ1-4,TRBV11-2,-,TRBD1,CASSWTGTNEKLFF,TGTGCCAGCAGCTGGACAGGGACAAATGAAAAACTGTTTTTT
TRBJ2-5,TRBV6-1,-,-,CASMRGGGAETQYF,TGTGCCAGCATGAGAGGAGGGGGCGCGGAGACCCAGTACTTC
TRBJ2-7,TRBV2,once,-,CASSERLSTRLAYEQYF,TGTGCCAGCAGTGAGAGGCTCAGTACTAGATTGGCCTACGAGCAGTACTTC
TRBJ1-1,TRBV2,-,TRBD1,CASSNPGQPNTEAFF,TGTGCCAGCAGTAATCCGGGACAGCCAAACACTGAAGCTTTCTTT
TRBJ2-7,TRBV7-9,-,TRBD2,CASSLGVAGLRGGEQYF,TGTGCCAGCAGCTTAGGAGTGGCGGGACTCCGGGGGGGCGAGCAGTACTTC
TRBJ2-7,TRBV11-2,-,TRBD1,CASSHNWDSSYEQYF,TGTGCCAGCAGCCACAATTGGGACAGCTCCTACGAGCAGTACTTC
TRBJ1-3,TRBV6-6,-,-,CASRQGFSGNTIYF,TGTGCCAGCAGACAGGGTTTCTCTGGAAACACCATATATTTT
TRBJ2-2,TRBV6-1,once,-,CAGTSLDTGELFF,TGTGCCGGTACTAGTCTCGACACCGGGGAGCTGTTTTTT
TRBJ2-2,TRBV10-3,-,TRBD1,CAIREDRADANTGELFF,TGTGCCATCAGAGAGGACAGGGCAGACGCGAACACCGGGGAGCTGTTTTTT
TRBJ1-2,TRBV19,once,TRBD1,CASSIWGQGASGYTF,TGTGCCAGTAGTATATGGGGACAGGGGGCATCGGGCTACACCTTC
TRBJ1-2,TRBV6-4,-,TRBD1,CASSDSTGGGYTF,TGTGCCAGCAGTGACTCGACAGGGGGGGGCTACACCTTC
TRBJ2-7,TRBV7-8,-,TRBD2,CASSSERGGFYEQYF,TGTGCCAGCAGCTCCGAGCGGGGGGGCTTTTACGAGCAGTACTTC
TRBJ2-3,TRBV6-4,once,TRBD2,CASSAHGTSGTDTQYF,TGTGCCAGCAGTGCCCACGGGACTAGCGGAACAGATACGCAGTATTTT
TRBJ2-7,TRBV18,-,TRBD2,CASSPTSGGAPSYEQYF,TGTGCCAGCTCACCGACTAGCGGAGGGGCCCCGTCCTACGAGCAGTACTTC
TRBJ2-7,TRBV7-3,-,-,CASSLTWGSSYEQYF,TGTGCCAGCAGCTTAACGTGGGGCAGCTCCTACGAGCAGTACTTC
TRBJ2-5,TRBV4-1,-,TRBD1,CASSQGQGTETQYF,TGCGCCAGCAGCCAAGGACAGGGTACGGAGACCCAGTACTTC
TRBJ2-4,TRBV7-9,-,-,CASSLVQGAKNIQYF,TGTGCCAGCAGCTTAGTGCAGGGAGCCAAAAACATTCAGTACTTC
TRBJ1-1,TRBV9,-,-,CASSAGLRDKYEAFF,TGTGCCAGCAGCGCTGGCCTCCGGGACAAATATGAAGCTTTCTTT